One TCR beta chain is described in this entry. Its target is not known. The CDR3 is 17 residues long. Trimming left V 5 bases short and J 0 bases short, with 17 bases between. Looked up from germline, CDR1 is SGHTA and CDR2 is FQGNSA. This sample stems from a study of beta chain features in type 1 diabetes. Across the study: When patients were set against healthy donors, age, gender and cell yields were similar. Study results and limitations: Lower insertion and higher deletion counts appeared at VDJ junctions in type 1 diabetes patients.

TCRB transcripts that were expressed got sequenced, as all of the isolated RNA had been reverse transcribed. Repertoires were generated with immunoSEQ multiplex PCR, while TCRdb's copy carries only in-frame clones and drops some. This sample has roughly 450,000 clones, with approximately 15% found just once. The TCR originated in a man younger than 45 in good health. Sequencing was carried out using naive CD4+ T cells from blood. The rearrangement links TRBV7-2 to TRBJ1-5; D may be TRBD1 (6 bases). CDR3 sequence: CASSAQTGSHSNQPQHF. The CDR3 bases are TGTGCCAGCAGCGCGCAAACAGGGAGTCATAGCAATCAGCCCCAGCATTTT.